One T cell receptor (beta chain) is described in this entry. The antigen remains undetermined. This record belongs to a study of chemoradiotherapy in HPV16-positive cancers. General study points: In HPV16-positive patients, HPV-responsive T-cell expansion tracked better recurrence-free survival.

V was pared by 0 bases and J by 6 bases, with 8 bases of the junction left unmatched. This CDR3 is 16 amino acids long. Germline V lookup: CDR1 LGHNA, CDR2 YSLEER. TCRdb's copy holds only in-frame clones and misses some; the assay was immunoSEQ multiplex PCR. The data show over 10,000 clones, about nine tenths seen once. The clonotype comes from a human donor with HPV-associated anogenital cancer. The specimen was blood, collected from a patient who underwent chemoradiotherapy. The V call is TRBV4-3, the J call TRBJ1-2; 9 nucleotides line up with TRBD1. CDR3 sequence reads: CASSQDPGQGRHGYTF. CDR3 coding DNA: TGCGCCAGCAGCCAAGATCCGGGACAGGGACGACATGGCTACACCTTC.